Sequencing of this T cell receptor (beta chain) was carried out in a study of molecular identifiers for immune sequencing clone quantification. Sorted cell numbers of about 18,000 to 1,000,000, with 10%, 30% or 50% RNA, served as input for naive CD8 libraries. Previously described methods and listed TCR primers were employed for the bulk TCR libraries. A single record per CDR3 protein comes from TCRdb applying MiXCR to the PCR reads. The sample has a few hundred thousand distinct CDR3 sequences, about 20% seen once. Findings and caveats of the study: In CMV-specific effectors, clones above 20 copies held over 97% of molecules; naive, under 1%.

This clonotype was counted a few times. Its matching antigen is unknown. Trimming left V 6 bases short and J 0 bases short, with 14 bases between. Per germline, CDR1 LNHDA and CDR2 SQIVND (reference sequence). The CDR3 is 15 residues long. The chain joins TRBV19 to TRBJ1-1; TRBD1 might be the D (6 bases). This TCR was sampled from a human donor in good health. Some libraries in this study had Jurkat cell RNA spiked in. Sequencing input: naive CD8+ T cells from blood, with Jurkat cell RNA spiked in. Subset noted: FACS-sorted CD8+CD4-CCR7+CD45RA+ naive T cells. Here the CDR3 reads CASRAGAWVNTEAFF. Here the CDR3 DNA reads TGTGCCAGTAGGGCGGGGGCGTGGGTGAACACTGAAGCTTTCTTT.